This TCR beta chain derives from a study of radiotherapy plus CTLA-4 blockade in lung cancer. Study summary: For approximately 17% of patients, objective responses occurred, and roughly 30% had disease control.

Remarks on this clone: Its matching antigen is unknown.

Enrolled patients, whose metastatic non-small-cell lung cancer was chemo-refractory, received focal radiation plus CTLA-4 blockade with ipilimumab. Study-wide findings and caveats: Blood saw expansion of tumor-derived TCR clones after radiotherapy plus ipilimumab. Early blood T cell clone changes and increased post-radiation serum interferon-beta were reportedly the strongest response predictors.

Libraries were prepared by immunoSEQ multiplex PCR; TCRdb keeps only in-frame clonotypes and omits some of them. The table records roughly 53,000 clones, 84% of them present only once. CDR1 SNHLY and CDR2 FYNNEI come from the germline V gene. The J segment lost 2 bases and the V segment lost 3 bases, leaving 7 bases of the junction unmatched. The CDR3 runs 18 residues. This sequence originates from a human donor with non-small cell lung cancer whose response to radiotherapy plus ipilimumab could not be evaluated. The source material was peripheral blood, sampled from a patient treated with radiotherapy plus ipilimumab. V and J are TRBV2 and TRBJ2-2; 12 bases are a match to TRBD1. In nucleotides, the CDR3 is TGTGCCAGCAGTGAGGGGACAGGGGGCGGGGCCAACACCGGGGAGCTGTTTTTT. It encodes CASSEGTGGGANTGELFF.